The rows below give T cell receptor beta chains drawn from one sample of a study of blood T cell repertoires in COVID-19. Measured with immunoSEQ multiplex PCR; TCRdb has only the in-frame clones, and not every one. The sample lists roughly 460,000 clones, approximately 90% occurring once. The sample taken for sequencing was peripheral blood. The receptors here all came from a man between 18 and 29 years old with COVID-19, enrolled during active disease. CDR3s leave out the opening cysteine and the closing phenylalanine or tryptophan.

V gene	J gene	CDR3 protein
TRBV18	TRBJ2-2	ASSQNSGLAGANTGELF
TRBV5-4	TRBJ2-1	ASSAGLAGYNEQF
TRBV20-1	TRBJ2-7	SASGRLAGTYEQY
TRBV7-9	TRBJ2-1	ASSLPESSSYNEQF
TRBV24-1	TRBJ2-1	ATSDPSSSSVVNEQF
TRBV29-1	TRBJ1-6	SVGAEFNSPLH
TRBV27	TRBJ2-7	ASKGTTAGDSYEQY
TRBV11-2	TRBJ2-3	ASSLTGGTADTQY
TRBV30	TRBJ2-7	AWSVLGTYEQY
TRBV2	TRBJ2-3	ASSDRGGEKDTQY
TRBV19	TRBJ2-7	ASMGGGRYEQY
TRBV6-1	TRBJ1-3	ASSESGMGKQGTGNTIY
TRBV6-6	TRBJ2-3	ASSYGASGRPDTQY
TRBV7-2	TRBJ2-1	ASSPGVMTSGGLLF
TRBV6-5	TRBJ2-7	ASRVEQGSYEQY
TRBV2	TRBJ2-1	ASIEVSGLEGREEF
TRBV7-8	TRBJ2-7	ASSPGGRSSYEQY
TRBV11-2	TRBJ1-2	ASSPTGGNNYGYT
TRBV5-1	TRBJ2-2	ASSLITSGRLNTGELF
TRBV4-1	TRBJ1-1	ASSQEAVPEAF
TRBV5-5	TRBJ1-2	ASSLAVTANYGYT
TRBV2	TRBJ1-1	ASSSRPITGAGAF
TRBV15	TRBJ2-3	ATSGGDRASTDTQY
TRBV11-2	TRBJ2-5	ASSLGTSGSQY
TRBV24-1	TRBJ2-2	ATGSGRARTGELF
TRBV6-5	TRBJ1-6	ASSYEEQPYSPLH
TRBV29-1	TRBJ2-7	SVSPGQGSRSFSYEQY
TRBV29-1	TRBJ1-2	SVADRTRDYGYT
TRBV25-1	TRBJ2-2	ASSSNSGELF
TRBV30	TRBJ1-5	AWSLTGNNQPQH
TRBV9	TRBJ2-1	ASSPIGGAGTNEQF
TRBV5-4	TRBJ2-3	ASSLRTGASDTQY
TRBV19	TRBJ2-3	ASSIDFLTDTQY
TRBV7-6	TRBJ1-3	ASSLRLGASGNTIY
TRBV9	TRBJ1-4	ASSAATNEKLF
TRBV28	TRBJ1-2	ASSPRGLDGYT
TRBV3-1/TRBV3-2	TRBJ2-1	ASSQGTGTYNEQF
TRBV29-1	TRBJ2-5	SVDPGYQETQY
TRBV7-8	TRBJ2-7	ASITYRESSYEQY
TRBV19	TRBJ2-1	ASSIRGGNNEQF
TRBV24-1	TRBJ1-5	ATSETTGTNQPQH
TRBV2	TRBJ2-4	ASSGRDRLAKNIQY
TRBV6-1	TRBJ1-4	ASSDSDREQRANEKLF
TRBV7-2	TRBJ2-5	ASSLEGGGRGVKETQY
TRBV6-2/TRBV6-3	TRBJ1-2	ASSYPDRNGVFYGYT
TRBV13	TRBJ2-2	ASSRDRRTGELF
TRBV9	TRBJ2-1	ASSVGNRFLVDEQF
TRBV2	TRBJ2-3	ASSEREYSGGMGTDTQY
TRBV5-1	TRBJ2-1	ASSLGGLTGAENEQF
TRBV14	TRBJ2-1	ASSQYYRGPYNEQF
TRBV2	TRBJ2-4	ASSETGSAKNIQY
TRBV3-1/TRBV3-2	TRBJ2-3	ASSQDRSTSVTDTQY
TRBV14	TRBJ2-2	ASSSQNTGELF
TRBV6-4	TRBJ2-7	ASPGGALDEQY
TRBV11-2	TRBJ2-1	ASLGLKGAAYNEQF